This TCR beta chain was recorded in a study of cytomegalovirus exposure and HLA in healthy donors. This clone has a handful of counts. The CDR3 loop spans 17 amino acids. Germline V CDR1 and CDR2: KGHSH, LQKENI. Trimming left V 3 bases short and J 8 bases short, with 22 bases between. The study ran its PCR with 60 Vbeta and 13 Jbeta primers. Produced via immunoSEQ multiplex PCR; TCRdb's table is partial and in-frame only. The top ten hold about 2.6% of the sample, which has around 120,000 clones, around three quarters seen once. V and J are TRBV18 and TRBJ1-4, with a tentative D call TRBD1 (5 bases). Material for sequencing was PBMCs. This sequence originates from a woman in her 40s in good health and CMV-seropositive. As DNA, the CDR3 is TGTGCCAGCTCACCTTACCCGCAGGGAGGATCTGGGGAAAAACTGTTTTTT. It yields the protein CASSPYPQGGSGEKLFF. Based on the CDR3 plus reference TRBV18 and TRBJ1-4, the full variable domain is NAGVMQNPRHLVRRRGQEARLRCSPMKGHSHVYWYRQLPEEGLKFMVYLQKENIIDESGMPKERFSAEFPKEGPSILRIQQVVRGDSAAYFCASSPYPQGGSGEKLFFGSGTQLSVL.